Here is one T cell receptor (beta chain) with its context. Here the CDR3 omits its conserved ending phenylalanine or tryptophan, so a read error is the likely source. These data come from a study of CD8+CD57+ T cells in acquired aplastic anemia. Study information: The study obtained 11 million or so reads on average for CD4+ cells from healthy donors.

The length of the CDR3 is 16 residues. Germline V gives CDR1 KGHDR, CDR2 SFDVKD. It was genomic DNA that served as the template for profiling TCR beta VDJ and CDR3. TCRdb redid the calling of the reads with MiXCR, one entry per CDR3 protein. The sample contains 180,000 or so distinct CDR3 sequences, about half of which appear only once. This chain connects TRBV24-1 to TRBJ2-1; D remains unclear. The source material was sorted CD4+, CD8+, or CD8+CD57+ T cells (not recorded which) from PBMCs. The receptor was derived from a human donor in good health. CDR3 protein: CAASHGATSSYNEQFV. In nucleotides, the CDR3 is TGTGCCGCCAGCCATGGAGCGACAAGCTCCTACAATGAGCAGTTCGTC.